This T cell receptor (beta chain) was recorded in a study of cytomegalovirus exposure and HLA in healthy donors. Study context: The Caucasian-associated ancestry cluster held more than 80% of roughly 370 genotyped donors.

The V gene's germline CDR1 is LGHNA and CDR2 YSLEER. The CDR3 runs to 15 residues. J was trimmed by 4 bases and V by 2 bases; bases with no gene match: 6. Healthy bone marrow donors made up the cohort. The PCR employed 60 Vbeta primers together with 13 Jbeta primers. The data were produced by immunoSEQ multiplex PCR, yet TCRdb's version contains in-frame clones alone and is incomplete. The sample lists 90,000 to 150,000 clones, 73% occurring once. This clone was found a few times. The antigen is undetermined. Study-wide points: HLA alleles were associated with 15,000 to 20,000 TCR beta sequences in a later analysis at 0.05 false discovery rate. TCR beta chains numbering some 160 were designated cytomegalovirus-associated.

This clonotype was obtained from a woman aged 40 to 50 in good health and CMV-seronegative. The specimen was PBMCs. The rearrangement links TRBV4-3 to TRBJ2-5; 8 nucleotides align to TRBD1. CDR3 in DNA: TGCGCCAGCAGCCAACAGAGGACAGGGTCAGAGACCCAGTACTTC. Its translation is CASSQQRTGSETQYF.